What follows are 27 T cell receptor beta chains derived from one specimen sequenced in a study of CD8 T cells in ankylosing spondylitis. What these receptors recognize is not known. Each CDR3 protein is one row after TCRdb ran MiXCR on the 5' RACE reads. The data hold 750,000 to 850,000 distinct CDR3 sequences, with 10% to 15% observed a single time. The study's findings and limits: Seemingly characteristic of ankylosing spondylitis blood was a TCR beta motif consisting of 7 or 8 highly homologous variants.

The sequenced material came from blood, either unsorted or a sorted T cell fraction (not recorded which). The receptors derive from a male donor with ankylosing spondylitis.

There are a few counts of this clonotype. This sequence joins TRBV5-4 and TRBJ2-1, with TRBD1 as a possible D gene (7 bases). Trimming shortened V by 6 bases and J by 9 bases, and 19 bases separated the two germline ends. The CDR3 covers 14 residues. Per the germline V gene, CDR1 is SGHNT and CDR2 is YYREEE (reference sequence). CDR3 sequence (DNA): TGTGCCAGCAATCCCCAGGGGGGCACGGCTGAGCAGTTCTTC. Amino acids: CASNPQGGTAEQFF.

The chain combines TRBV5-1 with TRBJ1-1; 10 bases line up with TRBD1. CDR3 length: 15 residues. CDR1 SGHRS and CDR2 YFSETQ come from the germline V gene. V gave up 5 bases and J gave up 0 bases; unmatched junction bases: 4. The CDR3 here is CASRPGQGMNTEAFF. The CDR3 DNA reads TGCGCCAGCAGACCGGGACAGGGGATGAACACTGAAGCTTTCTTT.

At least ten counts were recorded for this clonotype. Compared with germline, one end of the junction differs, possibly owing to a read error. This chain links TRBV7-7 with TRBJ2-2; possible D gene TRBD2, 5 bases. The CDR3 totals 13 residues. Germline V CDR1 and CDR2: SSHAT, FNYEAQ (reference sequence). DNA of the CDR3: TGTGCTAGCAGCTCGGCGGGCACCGGGGAGCTGTTTTTT. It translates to CASSSAGTGELFF.

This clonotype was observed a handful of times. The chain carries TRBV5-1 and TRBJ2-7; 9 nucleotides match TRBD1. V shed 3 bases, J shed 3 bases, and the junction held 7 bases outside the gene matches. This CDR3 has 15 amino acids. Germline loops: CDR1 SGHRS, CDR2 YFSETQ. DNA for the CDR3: TGCGCCAGCAGCTGGGGACAGGGAAGGGACTACGAGCAGTACTTC. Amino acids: CASSWGQGRDYEQYF.

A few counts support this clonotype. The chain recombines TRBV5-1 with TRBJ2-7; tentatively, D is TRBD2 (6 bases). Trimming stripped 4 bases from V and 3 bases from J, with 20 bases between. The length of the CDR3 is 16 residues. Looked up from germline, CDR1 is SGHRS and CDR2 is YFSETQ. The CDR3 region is CASSATIGGKLYEQYF. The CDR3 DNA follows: TGCGCCAGCAGCGCGACTATTGGGGGGAAACTCTACGAGCAGTACTTC.

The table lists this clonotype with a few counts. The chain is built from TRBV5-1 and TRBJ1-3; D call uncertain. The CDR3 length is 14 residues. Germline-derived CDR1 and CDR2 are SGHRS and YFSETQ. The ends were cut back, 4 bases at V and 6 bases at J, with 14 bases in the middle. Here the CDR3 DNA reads TGCGCCAGCAGCCCGGAACTCGGTAAAAACACCATATATTTT. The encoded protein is CASSPELGKNTIYF.

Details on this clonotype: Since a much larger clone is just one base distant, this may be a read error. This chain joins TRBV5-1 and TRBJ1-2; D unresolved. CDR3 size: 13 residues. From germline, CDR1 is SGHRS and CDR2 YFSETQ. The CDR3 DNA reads TGCGCCTGCAGCTTGGGTGGGGTTCGAGGCTACACCTTC. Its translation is CACSLGGVRGYTF.

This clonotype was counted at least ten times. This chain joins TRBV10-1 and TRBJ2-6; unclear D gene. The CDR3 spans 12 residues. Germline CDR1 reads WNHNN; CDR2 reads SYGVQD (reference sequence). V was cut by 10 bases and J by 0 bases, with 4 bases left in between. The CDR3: CATPSGANVLTF. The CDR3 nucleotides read TGCGCCACCCCCTCTGGGGCCAACGTCCTGACTTTC.

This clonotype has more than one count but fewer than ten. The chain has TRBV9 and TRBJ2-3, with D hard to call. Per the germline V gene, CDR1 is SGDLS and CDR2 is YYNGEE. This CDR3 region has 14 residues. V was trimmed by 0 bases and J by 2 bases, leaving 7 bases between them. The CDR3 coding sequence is TGTGCCAGCAGCGTAGATCCAACCACAGATACGCAGTATTTT. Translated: CASSVDPTTDTQYF.

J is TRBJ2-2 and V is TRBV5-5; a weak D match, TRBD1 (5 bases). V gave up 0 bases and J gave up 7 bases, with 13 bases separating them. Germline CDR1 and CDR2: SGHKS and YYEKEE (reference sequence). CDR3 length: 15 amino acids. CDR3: CASSLGPGNVGELFF. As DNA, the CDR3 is TGTGCCAGCAGCTTGGGACCAGGGAACGTCGGGGAGCTGTTTTTT.

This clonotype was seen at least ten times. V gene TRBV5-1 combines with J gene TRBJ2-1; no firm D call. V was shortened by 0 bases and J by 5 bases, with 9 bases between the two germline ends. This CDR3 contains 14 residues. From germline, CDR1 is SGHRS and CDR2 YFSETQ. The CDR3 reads CASSLGQLNNEQFF. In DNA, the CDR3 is TGCGCCAGCAGCTTGGGGCAGCTAAACAATGAGCAGTTCTTC. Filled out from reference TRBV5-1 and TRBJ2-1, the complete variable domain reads KAGVTQTPRYLIKTRGQQVTLSCSPISGHRSVSWYQQTPGQGLQFLFEYFSETQRNKGNFPGRFSGRQFSNSRSEMNVSTLELGDSALYLCASSLGQLNNEQFFGPGTRLTVL.

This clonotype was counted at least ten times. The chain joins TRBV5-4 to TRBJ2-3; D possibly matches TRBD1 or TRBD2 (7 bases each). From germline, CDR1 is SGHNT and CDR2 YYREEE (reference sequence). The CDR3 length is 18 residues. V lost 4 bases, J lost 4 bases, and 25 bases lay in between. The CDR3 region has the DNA TGTGCCAGCAGCCCCCAGGGGGTTCGGGGGGCGAAGGCAGATACGCAGTATTTT. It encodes CASSPQGVRGAKADTQYF. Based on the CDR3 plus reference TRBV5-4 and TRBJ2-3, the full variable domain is ETGVTQSPTHLIKTRGQQVTLRCSSQSGHNTVSWYQQALGQGPQFIFQYYREEENGRGNFPPRFSGLQFPNYSSELNVNALELDDSALYLCASSPQGVRGAKADTQYFGPGTRLTVL.

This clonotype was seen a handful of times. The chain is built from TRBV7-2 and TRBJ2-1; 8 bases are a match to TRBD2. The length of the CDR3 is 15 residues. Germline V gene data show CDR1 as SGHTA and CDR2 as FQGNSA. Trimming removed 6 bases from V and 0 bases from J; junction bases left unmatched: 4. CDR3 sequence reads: CASRLRGDSYNEQFF. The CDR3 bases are TGTGCCAGCAGGTTGCGGGGGGACTCCTACAATGAGCAGTTCTTC.

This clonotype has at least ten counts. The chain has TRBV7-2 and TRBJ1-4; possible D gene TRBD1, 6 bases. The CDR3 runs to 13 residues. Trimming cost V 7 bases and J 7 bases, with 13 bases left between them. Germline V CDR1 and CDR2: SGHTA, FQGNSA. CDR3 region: CASTRGGSEKLFF. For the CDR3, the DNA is TGTGCCAGCACCAGAGGGGGAAGTGAAAAACTGTTTTTT.

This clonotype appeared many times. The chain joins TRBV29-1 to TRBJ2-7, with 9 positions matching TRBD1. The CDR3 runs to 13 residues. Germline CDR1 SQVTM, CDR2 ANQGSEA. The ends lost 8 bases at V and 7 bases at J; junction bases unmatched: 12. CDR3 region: CSTATGGDKEQYF. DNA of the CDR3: TGCAGCACCGCGACAGGGGGGGACAAGGAGCAGTACTTC.

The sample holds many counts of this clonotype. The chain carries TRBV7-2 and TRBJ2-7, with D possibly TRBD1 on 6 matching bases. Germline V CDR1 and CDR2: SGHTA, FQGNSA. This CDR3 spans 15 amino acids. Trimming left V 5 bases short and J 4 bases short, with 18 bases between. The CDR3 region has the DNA TGTGCCAGCAGCACGCCGACCGGGACACCATACGAGCAGTACTTC. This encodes CASSTPTGTPYEQYF.

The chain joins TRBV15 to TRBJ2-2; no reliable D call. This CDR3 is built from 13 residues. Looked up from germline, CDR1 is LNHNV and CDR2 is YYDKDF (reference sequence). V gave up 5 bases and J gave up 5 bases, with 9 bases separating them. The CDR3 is CATSGAGTGELFF. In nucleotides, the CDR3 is TGTGCCACCAGCGGTGCTGGAACCGGGGAGCTGTTTTTT. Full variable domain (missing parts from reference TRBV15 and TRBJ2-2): DAMVIQNPRYQVTQFGKPVTLSCSQTLNHNVMYWYQQKSSQAPKLLFHYYDKDFNNEADTPDNFQSRRPNTSFCFLDIRSPGLGDTAMYLCATSGAGTGELFFGEGSRLTVL.

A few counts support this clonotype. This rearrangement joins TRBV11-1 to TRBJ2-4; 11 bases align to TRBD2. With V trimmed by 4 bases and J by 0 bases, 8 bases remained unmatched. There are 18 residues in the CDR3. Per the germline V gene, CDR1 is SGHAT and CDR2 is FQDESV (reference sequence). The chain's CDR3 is CASSSGTSGYLAKNIQYF. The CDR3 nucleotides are TGTGCCAGCAGCTCCGGGACTAGCGGCTACTTAGCCAAAAACATTCAGTACTTC.

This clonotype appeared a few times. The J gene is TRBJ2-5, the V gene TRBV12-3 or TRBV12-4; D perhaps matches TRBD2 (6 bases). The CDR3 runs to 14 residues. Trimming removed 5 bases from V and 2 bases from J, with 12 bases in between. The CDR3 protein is CASSARRGQETQYF. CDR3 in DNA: TGTGCCAGCAGTGCCCGGCGGGGACAAGAGACCCAGTACTTC.

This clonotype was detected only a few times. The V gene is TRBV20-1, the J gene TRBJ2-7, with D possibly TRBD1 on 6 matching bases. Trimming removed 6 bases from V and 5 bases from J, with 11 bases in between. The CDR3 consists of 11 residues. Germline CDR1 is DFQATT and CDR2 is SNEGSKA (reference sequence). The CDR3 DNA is TGCAGTGCCACCAGGGGCCACGAGCAGTACTTC. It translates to CSATRGHEQYF.

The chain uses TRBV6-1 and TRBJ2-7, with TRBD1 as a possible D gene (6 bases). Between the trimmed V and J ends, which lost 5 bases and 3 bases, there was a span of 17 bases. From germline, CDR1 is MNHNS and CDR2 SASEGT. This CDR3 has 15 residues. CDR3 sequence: CASSQVWGTYYEQYF. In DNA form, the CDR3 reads TGTGCCAGCAGTCAAGTGTGGGGGACATACTACGAGCAGTACTTC.

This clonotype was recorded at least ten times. In DNA form, the CDR3 reads TGTGCCAGCAGCCCGGGACTACCTCTCACAGATACGCAGTATTTT. It is translated as CASSPGLPLTDTQYF. V and J are TRBV5-4 and TRBJ2-3, with TRBD2 matching 7 bases. Germline CDR1 reads SGHNT; CDR2 reads YYREEE (reference sequence). This CDR3 is 15 amino acids long. The ends lost 4 bases at V and 2 bases at J; junction bases unmatched: 7.

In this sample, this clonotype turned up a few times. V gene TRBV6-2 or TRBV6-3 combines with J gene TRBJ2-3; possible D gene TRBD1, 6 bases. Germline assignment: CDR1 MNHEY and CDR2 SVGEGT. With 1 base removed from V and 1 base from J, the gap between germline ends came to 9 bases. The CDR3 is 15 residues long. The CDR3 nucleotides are TGTGCCAGCAGTTACTGGAACAGGGGCACAGATACGCAGTATTTT. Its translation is CASSYWNRGTDTQYF.

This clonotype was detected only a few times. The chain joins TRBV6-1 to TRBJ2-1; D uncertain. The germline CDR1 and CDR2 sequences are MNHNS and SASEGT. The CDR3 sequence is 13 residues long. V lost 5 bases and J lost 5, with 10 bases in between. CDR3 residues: CASSKVENNEQFF. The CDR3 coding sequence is TGTGCCAGCAGTAAAGTAGAGAACAATGAGCAGTTCTTC.

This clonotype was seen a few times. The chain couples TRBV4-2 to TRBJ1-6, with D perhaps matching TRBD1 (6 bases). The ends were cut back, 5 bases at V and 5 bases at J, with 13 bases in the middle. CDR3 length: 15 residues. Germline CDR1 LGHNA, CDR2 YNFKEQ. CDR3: CASSLQGMDNSPLHF. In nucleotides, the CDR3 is TGTGCCAGCAGCTTACAGGGTATGGATAATTCACCCCTCCACTTT.

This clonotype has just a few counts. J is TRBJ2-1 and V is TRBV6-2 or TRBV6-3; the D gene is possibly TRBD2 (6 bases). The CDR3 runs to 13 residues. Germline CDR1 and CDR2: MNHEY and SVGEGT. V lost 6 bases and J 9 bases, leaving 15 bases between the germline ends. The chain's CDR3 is CASRPPGTREQFF. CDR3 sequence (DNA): TGTGCCAGCAGACCCCCAGGGACTCGTGAGCAGTTCTTC.

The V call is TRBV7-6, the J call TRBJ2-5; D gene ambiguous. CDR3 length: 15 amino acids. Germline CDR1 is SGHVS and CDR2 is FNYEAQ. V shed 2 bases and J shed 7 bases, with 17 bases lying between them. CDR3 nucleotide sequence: TGTGCCAGCAGCTTATTTGTCCGAGATGGTGGGACCCAGTACTTC. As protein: CASSLFVRDGGTQYF.